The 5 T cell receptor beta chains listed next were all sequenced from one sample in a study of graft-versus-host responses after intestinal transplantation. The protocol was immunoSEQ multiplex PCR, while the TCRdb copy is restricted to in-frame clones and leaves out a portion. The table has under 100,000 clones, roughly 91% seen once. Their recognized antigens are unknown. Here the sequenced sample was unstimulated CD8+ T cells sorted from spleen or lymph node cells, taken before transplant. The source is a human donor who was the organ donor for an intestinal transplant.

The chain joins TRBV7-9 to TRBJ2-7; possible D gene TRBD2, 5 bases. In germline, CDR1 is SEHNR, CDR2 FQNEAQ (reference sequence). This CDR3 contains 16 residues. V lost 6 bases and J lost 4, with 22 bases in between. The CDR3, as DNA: TGTGCCAGCAGTTCTTCATCCCGCAGCGGTGGATACGAGCAGTACTTC. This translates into CASSSSSRSGGYEQYF.

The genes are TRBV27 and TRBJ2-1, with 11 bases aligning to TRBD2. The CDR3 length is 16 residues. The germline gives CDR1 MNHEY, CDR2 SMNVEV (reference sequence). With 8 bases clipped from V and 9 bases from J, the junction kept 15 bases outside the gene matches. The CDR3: CASHSGLAAPRGEQFF. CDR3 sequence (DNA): TGTGCCAGCCATTCGGGACTAGCGGCCCCGAGGGGTGAGCAGTTCTTC.

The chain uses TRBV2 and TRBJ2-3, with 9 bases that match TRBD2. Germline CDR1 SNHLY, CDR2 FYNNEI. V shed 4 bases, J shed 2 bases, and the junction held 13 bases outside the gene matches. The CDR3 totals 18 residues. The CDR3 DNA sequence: TGTGCCAGCAGTGCCGGGTGGCCTAGCGGGATAAACACAGATACGCAGTATTTT. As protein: CASSAGWPSGINTDTQYF.

The DNA for the CDR3 is TGTGCCAGCAGCTCAATGGGGGGGACCCAGTACTTC. Translated: CASSSMGGTQYF. V gene TRBV7-9 combines with J gene TRBJ2-5; tentatively, D is TRBD2 (6 bases). The length of the CDR3 is 12 residues. Germline-derived CDR1 and CDR2 are SEHNR and FQNEAQ (reference sequence). Trimming stripped 4 bases from V and 7 bases from J, with 10 bases between. Full variable domain (remainder filled in from reference TRBV7-9 and TRBJ2-5): DTGVSQNPRHKITKRGQNVTFRCDPISEHNRLYWYRQTLGQGPEFLTYFQNEAQLEKSRLLSDRFSAERPKGSFSTLEIQRTEQGDSAMYLCASSSMGGTQYFGPGTRLLVL.

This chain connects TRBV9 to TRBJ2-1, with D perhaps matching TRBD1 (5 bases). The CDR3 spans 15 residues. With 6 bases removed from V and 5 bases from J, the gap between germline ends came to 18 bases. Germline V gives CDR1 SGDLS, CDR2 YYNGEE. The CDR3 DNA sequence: TGTGCCAGCACCATCGGACAAGGCGCCGACAATGAGCAGTTCTTC. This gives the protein CASTIGQGADNEQFF.